Listed here are 5 T cell receptor beta chains from one sample, sequenced in a study of radiotherapy plus CTLA-4 blockade in lung cancer. Assay: immunoSEQ multiplex PCR; the TCRdb copy retains only in-frame clones and omits some. The table records some 98,000 clones, 82% of them present only once. Here the sequenced sample was peripheral blood, taken from a patient treated with radiotherapy plus ipilimumab. The source is a human donor with non-small cell lung cancer who had a partial response to radiotherapy plus ipilimumab.

This clone was seen a single time. The V call is TRBV7-8, the J call TRBJ1-1; maybe TRBD1 (5 bases). Germline CDR1 is SGHVS and CDR2 is FQNEAQ. The germline V and J ends were trimmed by 5 bases and 4 bases, with 17 bases remaining between them. CDR3 length: 15 amino acids. The CDR3 DNA follows: TGTGCCAGCAGCCCCCGACGGCAGGGTTCCACTGAAGCTTTCTTT. Residues: CASSPRRQGSTEAFF.

J is TRBJ1-4 and V is TRBV5-1, with D unclear. Germline V gives CDR1 SGHRS, CDR2 YFSETQ. The CDR3 extends over 13 amino acids. Trimming pared 1 base from V and 8 bases from J, leaving 9 bases between. Written as DNA, the CDR3 is TGCGCCAGCAGCTTGTCCGGGGAGGAAAAACTGTTTTTT. This sequence encodes CASSLSGEEKLFF. Based on the CDR3 plus reference TRBV5-1 and TRBJ1-4, the full variable domain is KAGVTQTPRYLIKTRGQQVTLSCSPISGHRSVSWYQQTPGQGLQFLFEYFSETQRNKGNFPGRFSGRQFSNSRSEMNVSTLELGDSALYLCASSLSGEEKLFFGSGTQLSVL.

The CDR3 DNA sequence: TGTGCCAGCGCTAGCGGGAGAACTTTCTACGAGCAGTACTTC. Amino acid sequence: CASASGRTFYEQYF. This chain uses TRBV28 with TRBJ2-7, with 10 nucleotides matching TRBD2. The CDR3 runs 14 residues. The junction had 7 bases not matched to a gene; V was cut back by 8 bases and J by 3 bases. The germline V gene has CDR1 MDHEN and CDR2 SYDVKM.

This chain uses TRBV6-1 with TRBJ2-7, with 11 bases fitting TRBD1. There are 15 residues in the CDR3. The V gene end was trimmed by 4 bases and the J gene end by 3 bases; junction bases not matched to a gene: 5. The germline V gene encodes CDR1 MNHNS and CDR2 SASEGT. This CDR3 is CASSVTGTGGYEQYF. DNA of the CDR3: TGTGCCAGCAGTGTAACCGGGACAGGGGGCTACGAGCAGTACTTC.

This rearrangement joins TRBV11-2 to TRBJ2-2; TRBD2 agrees at 8 bases. Trimming cost V 7 bases and J 3 bases; bases outside gene matches: 13. Germline V gene data show CDR1 as SGHAT and CDR2 as FQNNGV. The CDR3 runs to 17 residues. CDR3 sequence: CASTNTRLATYTGELFF. For the CDR3, the DNA is TGTGCCAGCACCAACACTAGACTAGCGACCTACACCGGGGAGCTGTTTTTT. The full variable domain, its missing parts supplied by reference TRBV11-2 and TRBJ2-2, is EAGVAQSPRYKIIEKRQSVAFWCNPISGHATLYWYQQILGQGPKLLIQFQNNGVVDDSQLPKDRFSAERLKGVDSTLKIQPAKLEDSAVYLCASTNTRLATYTGELFFGEGSRLTVL.